The 20 T cell receptor beta chains listed next were all sequenced from one sample in a study of graft-versus-host responses after intestinal transplantation. The assay was immunoSEQ multiplex PCR, and TCRdb's table has in-frame clones only and misses some. Of more than 65,000 clones listed, around 90% were seen once; the top ten hold 1.3%. These receptors have no known antigen. The sequencing used unstimulated CD8+ T cells sorted from spleen or lymph node cells, collected before intestinal transplant. Source of these receptors: a human donor who received an intestinal transplant.

The V gene is TRBV5-1, the J gene TRBJ1-4, with D tentatively TRBD1 (6 bases). The germline V and J ends were trimmed by 7 bases and 0 bases, with 16 bases remaining between them. The CDR3 is 16 residues long. Per the germline V gene, CDR1 is SGHRS and CDR2 is YFSETQ. This CDR3 is CASLPGGAATNEKLFF. The CDR3 DNA follows: TGCGCCAGCTTACCCGGGGGGGCTGCAACTAATGAAAAACTGTTTTTT.

The V call is TRBV4-1, the J call TRBJ2-7; 7 nucleotides agree with TRBD1. The germline CDR1 and CDR2 sequences are MGHRA and YSYEKL. CDR3 length equals 14 residues. The trim removed 0 bases at V and 5 bases at J, leaving 4 bases unmatched. The CDR3 nucleotides read TGCGCCAGCAGCCAAGATCGAACAGGGGACGAGCAGTACTTC. Encoded protein: CASSQDRTGDEQYF.

The chain couples TRBV10-2 to TRBJ2-1; D unresolved. The CDR3 is 13 residues long. The germline CDR1 and CDR2 sequences are WSHSY and SAAADI. V lost 3 bases, J lost 5 bases, and 8 bases lay in between. CDR3 nucleotide sequence: TGCGCCAGCAGTGACTCCCGGGACAATGAGCAGTTCTTC. This encodes CASSDSRDNEQFF.

CDR3 coding DNA: TGTGCCAGCAGCTTGGGGACAGCCGACGAGCAGTACTTC. Its protein is CASSLGTADEQYF. This chain connects TRBV7-6 to TRBJ2-7; TRBD1 matches at 7 bases. V trimming: 3 bases; J trimming: 5 bases; junction bases outside the gene matches: 4. The germline CDR1 and CDR2 sequences are SGHVS and FNYEAQ. This CDR3 has 13 amino acids.

Turning to this clone: The same CDR3 is also encoded by other DNA sequences in this sample. V and J are TRBV5-6 and TRBJ1-2; 9 positions agree with TRBD1. Germline trimming cut 3 bases from V and 7 bases from J; bases unmatched to any gene: 4. Germline-derived CDR1 and CDR2 are SGHDT and YYEEEE. The length of the CDR3 is 13 residues. CDR3 nucleotide sequence: TGTGCCAGCAGCTACGGGACAGGGAGTGGCTACACCTTC. Translated, it gives CASSYGTGSGYTF.

The rearrangement joins TRBV14 to TRBJ2-3, with a weak D call TRBD2 (6 bases). CDR1 is SGHDN and CDR2 is FVKESK in the germline V gene. Trimming took 4 bases from V and 1 from J, leaving 6 bases between them. This CDR3 spans 13 amino acids. The CDR3 sequence: CASSRGGTDTQYF. CDR3 in DNA: TGTGCCAGCAGCCGGGGGGGCACAGATACGCAGTATTTT.

The CDR3 spells CASHGLAGNTYEQYF. Written as DNA, the CDR3 is TGTGCCAGCCACGGACTAGCGGGGAACACCTACGAGCAGTACTTC. V is TRBV2 and J is TRBJ2-7; 12 bases match TRBD2. V lost 8 bases, J lost 2 bases, and 7 bases stayed unmatched. The CDR3 is made up of 15 amino acids. Germline CDR1 reads SNHLY; CDR2 reads FYNNEI. Combining the CDR3 with reference TRBV2 and TRBJ2-7 gives the whole variable domain EPEVTQTPSHQVTQMGQEVILRCVPISNHLYFYWYRQILGQKVEFLVSFYNNEISEKSEIFDDQFSVERPDGSNFTLKIRSTKLEDSAMYFCASHGLAGNTYEQYFGPGTRLTVT.

This clone was observed many times. The chain links TRBV5-6 to TRBJ2-1; 16 positions agree with TRBD2. CDR3 length: 18 residues. Losses at the gene ends were 4 bases for V and 1 base for J; bases not matched to a gene: 5. Germline V gene sequence: CDR1 SGHDT, CDR2 YYEEEE. The CDR3 DNA reads TGTGCCAGCAGCGGCGGGACTAGCGGGGGGGCGTCCTACAATGAGCAGTTCTTC. Translation gives CASSGGTSGGASYNEQFF.

DNA for the CDR3: TGCGCCAGCAGCGGCTCAGGGAACGAAGCTTTCTTT. Residues: CASSGSGNEAFF. V gene TRBV5-1 combines with J gene TRBJ1-1, with D perhaps TRBD1 (5 bases). The CDR3 contains 12 residues. The V end was cut by 4 bases, the J end by 8 bases, with 12 bases between. Germline CDR1 reads SGHRS; CDR2 reads YFSETQ.

This clone has only one observation. The chain links TRBV29-1 to TRBJ2-7; D not resolved. The V end was cut by 1 base, the J end by 4 bases, with 11 bases between. The CDR3 length is 13 residues. Germline assignment: CDR1 SQVTM and CDR2 ANQGSEA. CDR3 protein: CSVEAGENYEQYF. The CDR3 DNA sequence: TGCAGCGTTGAAGCCGGAGAGAATTACGAGCAGTACTTC.

A single count supports this clone. The V gene is TRBV6-1, the J gene TRBJ2-7; D is uncertain. From germline, CDR1 is MNHNS and CDR2 SASEGT. The CDR3 extends over 10 amino acids. Deletions cut 7 bases from V and 1 base from J, with 2 bases between. Written as DNA, the CDR3 is TGTGCCAGCACGTCCTACGAGCAGTACTTC. It is translated as CASTSYEQYF.

A remark on this clone: Other nucleotide sequences from this sample produce the same CDR3. The chain employs TRBV5-4 and TRBJ2-7, with 7 bases matching TRBD2. Per the germline V gene, CDR1 is SGHNT and CDR2 is YYREEE (reference sequence). CDR3 size: 13 residues. With V trimmed by 4 bases and J by 0 bases, 1 base remained unmatched. The CDR3 sequence: CASSPSGSYEQYF. The CDR3 DNA reads as TGTGCCAGCAGCCCTAGCGGCTCCTACGAGCAGTACTTC.

The J gene is TRBJ2-7, the V gene TRBV5-1; TRBD2 might be the D (5 bases). The germline CDR1 and CDR2 sequences are SGHRS and YFSETQ. The CDR3 runs to 12 residues. V was pared by 4 bases and J by 6 bases, with 11 bases between. The CDR3 loop reads CASSPSGGEQYF. CDR3 DNA: TGCGCCAGCAGCCCCAGTGGAGGCGAGCAGTACTTC.

V and J are TRBV19 and TRBJ1-2; D is uncertain. V shed 5 bases and J shed 3 bases, with 16 bases lying between them. The CDR3 covers 15 residues. Germline loops: CDR1 LNHDA, CDR2 SQIVND (reference sequence). Here the CDR3 DNA reads TGTGCCAGTAGTTTTCAGACTGAATTGCACTATGGCTACACCTTC. It is translated as CASSFQTELHYGYTF.

This rearrangement joins TRBV10-3 to TRBJ1-6; 9 bases match TRBD1. The germline gives CDR1 ENHRY, CDR2 SYGVKD. This CDR3 contains 12 residues. V dropped 7 bases and J dropped 10; count of bases not matched to a gene: 2. CDR3 sequence: CAIIDRGSPLHF. The CDR3 DNA reads as TGTGCCATCATAGACAGGGGGTCACCCCTCCACTTT.

V is TRBV7-9 and J is TRBJ1-5, with a weak D call TRBD1 (6 bases). V gave up 5 bases and J gave up 2 bases, with 13 bases separating them. CDR3 length equals 15 residues. Germline-derived CDR1 and CDR2 are SEHNR and FQNEAQ (reference sequence). CDR3 DNA: TGTGCCAGCAGCCCCGGAGGGGGGGGCAATCAGCCCCAGCATTTT. Its protein is CASSPGGGGNQPQHF.

The gene calls are TRBV5-1 and TRBJ1-2, with D uncertain. Trimming left V 0 bases short and J 0 bases short, with 12 bases between. The CDR3 is 16 residues long. In germline, CDR1 is SGHRS, CDR2 YFSETQ. The CDR3 is CASSLAQAQSNYGYTF. The CDR3 DNA reads as TGCGCCAGCAGCTTGGCCCAGGCCCAGTCTAACTATGGCTACACCTTC. The full variable domain, in which reference TRBV5-1 and TRBJ1-2 provide the parts outside the CDR3, is KAGVTQTPRYLIKTRGQQVTLSCSPISGHRSVSWYQQTPGQGLQFLFEYFSETQRNKGNFPGRFSGRQFSNSRSEMNVSTLELGDSALYLCASSLAQAQSNYGYTFGSGTRLTVV.

The chain employs TRBV6-5 and TRBJ2-1; tentative D call: TRBD1 (7 bases). The germline V gene encodes CDR1 MNHEY and CDR2 SVGAGI. CDR3 size: 11 residues. V lost 7 bases and J lost 10, with 11 bases in between. This CDR3 is CASTQGGEQFF. CDR3 DNA sequence: TGTGCCAGCACCCAGGGGGGAGAGCAGTTCTTC.

The genes are TRBV7-9 and TRBJ1-1; D is undetermined. The length of the CDR3 is 12 residues. The V end lost 6 bases, the J end lost 6 bases, and 11 bases lay between the germline ends. Germline V gene data show CDR1 as SEHNR and CDR2 as FQNEAQ (reference sequence). For the CDR3, the DNA is TGTGCCAGCAGACCAGGATCAGCTGAAGCTTTCTTT. Translation gives CASRPGSAEAFF.

The chain combines TRBV19 with TRBJ2-1; 8 positions match TRBD2. Germline V lookup: CDR1 LNHDA, CDR2 SQIVND (reference sequence). The CDR3 has 12 amino acids. V lost 7 bases and J lost 6; bases outside the gene matches: 2. The CDR3 sequence: CASTTSGNEQFF. The CDR3 DNA is TGTGCCAGTACCACTAGCGGCAATGAGCAGTTCTTC.